What follows describes a single T cell receptor (beta chain). Its antigen is as yet unknown. Assay: immunoSEQ multiplex PCR; the TCRdb copy retains only in-frame clones and omits some. The sample has about 90,000 clones; 86% are singletons. The entry originates in a study of identifying expanded T cells in peripheral blood. Broader study findings: Approximately two-week clone count variance significantly increased as total template count grew. Differentially abundant clones: about 1.3 between replicates, approximately 16 at about 13 days, 19 at four.

Healthy donors had no documented immune events, such as infections, while sampled. Germline lookup yields CDR1 SQVTM and CDR2 ANQGSEA. CDR3 length: 13 amino acids. With 7 bases removed from V and 4 bases from J, the gap between germline ends came to 16 bases. This TCR derives from a person aged 18 to 75 in good health. Sample: blood. The V gene is TRBV29-1, the J gene TRBJ2-5; D may be TRBD2 (6 bases). CDR3 bases: TGCAGCGCCCGGATTGTGCGGGGAGAGACCCAGTACTTC. It specifies CSARIVRGETQYF. Using reference TRBV29-1 and TRBJ2-5 for the parts outside the CDR3, the full variable domain is SAVISQKPSRDICQRGTSLTIQCQVDSQVTMMFWYRQQPGQSLTLIATANQGSEATYESGFVIDKFPISRPNLTFSTLTVSNMSPEDSSIYLCSARIVRGETQYFGPGTRLLVL.